The 18 T cell receptor beta chains below come from one sample, sequenced in a study of blood T cells in healthy people across ages. A J-beta primer mix and a sample-barcoded 5' primer were used in a second PCR of about 6 to 12 cycles. MiXCR was run by TCRdb on the 5' RACE reads, yielding one entry per CDR3 protein. The sample shows hundreds of thousands of distinct CDR3 sequences, 44% of them seen only once. Sequenced input: blood. All receptors derive from a man between 60 and 70 years old in good health.

This clonotype was observed a handful of times. The chain employs TRBV6-5 and TRBJ1-5; TRBD1 aligns across 7 bases. With 5 bases clipped from V and 6 bases from J, the junction kept 10 bases outside the gene matches. The germline CDR1 and CDR2 sequences are MNHEY and SVGAGI. This CDR3 contains 15 residues. CDR3 in amino acids: CASSRTGEEGQPQHF. The CDR3 bases are TGTGCCAGCAGTCGTACAGGGGAGGAAGGTCAGCCCCAGCATTTT.

This clonotype turned up a few times. This rearrangement joins TRBV5-1 to TRBJ2-2, with D perhaps given as TRBD1 or TRBD2 (5 bases each). CDR3 length: 16 amino acids. Germline lookup yields CDR1 SGHRS and CDR2 YFSETQ. The V and J ends lost 4 bases and 5 bases respectively, with 18 bases between them. In DNA, the CDR3 is TGCGCCAGCAGCAGACGACCGGGACCCGAAACCGGGGAGCTGTTTTTT. It translates to CASSRRPGPETGELFF. Looking up the rest from reference TRBV5-1 and TRBJ2-2 gives the full variable domain: KAGVTQTPRYLIKTRGQQVTLSCSPISGHRSVSWYQQTPGQGLQFLFEYFSETQRNKGNFPGRFSGRQFSNSRSEMNVSTLELGDSALYLCASSRRPGPETGELFFGEGSRLTVL.

This chain connects TRBV20-1 to TRBJ2-4, with 8 bases matching TRBD2. The V and J ends lost 7 bases and 5 bases, in that order; junction bases with no gene match: 10. Germline V gene data show CDR1 as DFQATT and CDR2 as SNEGSKA (reference sequence). The CDR3 is 14 residues long. The CDR3 DNA sequence: TGCAGTGGTCACGCCGGGGGGGGCCAAAACATTCAGTACTTC. Translated: CSGHAGGGQNIQYF.

This clonotype has more than one count but fewer than ten. This sequence joins TRBV7-2 and TRBJ2-3, with TRBD2 matching over 8 bases. The trim removed 5 bases at V and 8 bases at J, leaving 18 bases unmatched. This CDR3 has 17 amino acids. Germline V CDR1 and CDR2: SGHTA, FQGNSA. This CDR3 is CASSPAPRGAGEGTQYF. The CDR3 bases are TGTGCCAGCAGCCCAGCCCCGAGGGGAGCGGGGGAGGGTACGCAGTATTTT.

V gene TRBV2 combines with J gene TRBJ2-3; 7 bases agree with TRBD2. The CDR3 consists of 15 residues. Germline values: CDR1 SNHLY, CDR2 FYNNEI. Trimming took 4 bases from V and 2 from J; bases not matched to a gene: 6. The CDR3 loop reads CASSASSGYTDTQYF. In DNA form, the CDR3 reads TGTGCCAGCAGTGCATCTAGCGGATACACAGATACGCAGTATTTT.

This chain links TRBV12-3 or TRBV12-4 with TRBJ2-2, with no clear D. V was clipped by 7 bases and J by 0 bases, with 9 bases between them. The CDR3 contains 14 residues. CDR3: CASTVGTNTGELFF. Here the CDR3 DNA reads TGTGCCAGCACGGTAGGGACGAACACCGGGGAGCTGTTTTTT.

The rearrangement joins TRBV3-1 to TRBJ2-7; D perhaps matches TRBD1 (5 bases). The germline V and J ends were trimmed by 0 bases and 12 bases, with 15 bases remaining between them. This CDR3 has 13 residues. Germline CDR1 reads LGHDT; CDR2 reads YNNKEL (reference sequence). CDR3: CASSQEEGAKRYF. The CDR3 coding sequence is TGTGCCAGCAGCCAAGAGGAAGGGGCCAAGCGGTACTTC.

This rearrangement joins TRBV2 to TRBJ2-1; maybe TRBD2 (6 bases). Per the germline V gene, CDR1 is SNHLY and CDR2 is FYNNEI. Trimming took 9 bases from V and 4 from J, leaving 16 bases between them. This CDR3 is built from 14 residues. CDR3 protein: CARSGTSSYNEQFF. The CDR3 DNA reads TGTGCCAGATCCGGGACTTCCTCTTACAATGAGCAGTTCTTC.

Points on this clonotype: This may stem from a read error, because a much larger clone lies one nucleotide away. The chain employs TRBV21-1 and TRBJ2-5. TRBV21-1 is a pseudogene locus. The CDR3 covers 9 residues. The DNA of the CDR3 is TGTGCCAGCAGCTGTTTTCAGTACTTC. It specifies CASSCFQYF.

The gene calls are TRBV29-1 and TRBJ2-5; TRBD2 is a possible D gene (5 bases). The V gene's germline CDR1 is SQVTM and CDR2 ANQGSEA. V was pared by 7 bases and J by 2 bases, with 20 bases between. The CDR3 covers 15 residues. The CDR3 DNA sequence: TGCAGCGCCATGCTGGGATCACTAGTTCAAGAGACCCAGTACTTC. Amino acid sequence: CSAMLGSLVQETQYF.

This chain connects TRBV20-1 to TRBJ2-1; no clear D gene. The V gene's germline CDR1 is DFQATT and CDR2 SNEGSKA (reference sequence). There are 14 residues in the CDR3. V lost 5 bases and J lost 7, with 18 bases in between. CDR3 sequence: CSAETFRALNEQFF. CDR3 bases: TGCAGTGCTGAAACTTTCCGGGCCCTAAATGAGCAGTTCTTC.

This clonotype appeared once. The genes are TRBV15 and TRBJ1-4; unclear D gene. In germline, CDR1 is LNHNV, CDR2 YYDKDF (reference sequence). The CDR3 contains 12 residues. V was cut by 8 bases and J by 7 bases, with 11 bases left in between. CDR3 amino acids: CATSSPGEKLFF. DNA of the CDR3: TGTGCCACCTCAAGCCCGGGTGAAAAACTGTTTTTT.

The genes are TRBV9 and TRBJ2-1, with 7 positions matching TRBD1. The J call could be wrong; TRBJ2-7 is a better fit for the DNA end. Looked up from germline, CDR1 is SGDLS and CDR2 is YYNGEE. The CDR3 loop spans 13 amino acids. The CDR3 protein is CASSGGGQSQQYF. The CDR3 nucleotides are TGTGCCAGCAGCGGAGGGGGACAGTCTCAGCAGTACTTC.

CDR3 region: CSVEDRGHEQYF. CDR3 DNA: TGCAGCGTTGAAGACAGGGGGCACGAGCAGTACTTC. V usage is TRBV29-1 and J usage is TRBJ2-4; 8 nucleotides line up with TRBD1. The J call may be in error: the DNA end matches TRBJ2-7 better. This CDR3 region has 12 residues. Germline loops: CDR1 SQVTM, CDR2 ANQGSEA.

The gene calls are TRBV12-3 or TRBV12-4 and TRBJ2-5; 8 bases align to TRBD2. Trimming cost V 7 bases and J 5 bases; bases outside gene matches: 9. CDR3 length equals 14 residues. The CDR3 nucleotides are TGTGCCAGCAACCCCGGGGGGGCCTTGGAGACCCAGTACTTC. This sequence encodes CASNPGGALETQYF.

The gene calls are TRBV6-1 and TRBJ2-5, with a possible D match to TRBD1 (5 bases). The CDR3 runs to 15 residues. CDR1 is MNHNS, CDR2 SASEGT, per germline. The germline V and J ends were trimmed by 4 bases and 4 bases, with 16 bases remaining between them. CDR3 amino acids: CASSVPQGFGETQYF. DNA of the CDR3: TGTGCCAGCAGTGTCCCTCAGGGCTTTGGAGAGACCCAGTACTTC.

The V call is TRBV10-3, the J call TRBJ2-7, with D perhaps matching TRBD2 (7 bases). Germline CDR1 ENHRY, CDR2 SYGVKD. The CDR3 sequence is 13 residues long. The V end was cut by 10 bases, the J end by 0 bases, with 13 bases between. The CDR3 is CATGGQDSYEQYF. DNA of the CDR3: TGTGCCACCGGGGGGCAGGACTCCTACGAGCAGTACTTC.

The J gene is TRBJ2-5, the V gene TRBV6-2 or TRBV6-3; D gene uncertain. The DNA end is more similar to TRBJ2-7, so the J call may be wrong. The CDR3 has 13 residues. The germline V gene has CDR1 MNHEY and CDR2 SVGEGT. The CDR3 here is CASRSDISYEQYF. CDR3 nucleotide sequence: TGTGCCAGCAGGTCCGACATCTCCTACGAGCAGTACTTC.